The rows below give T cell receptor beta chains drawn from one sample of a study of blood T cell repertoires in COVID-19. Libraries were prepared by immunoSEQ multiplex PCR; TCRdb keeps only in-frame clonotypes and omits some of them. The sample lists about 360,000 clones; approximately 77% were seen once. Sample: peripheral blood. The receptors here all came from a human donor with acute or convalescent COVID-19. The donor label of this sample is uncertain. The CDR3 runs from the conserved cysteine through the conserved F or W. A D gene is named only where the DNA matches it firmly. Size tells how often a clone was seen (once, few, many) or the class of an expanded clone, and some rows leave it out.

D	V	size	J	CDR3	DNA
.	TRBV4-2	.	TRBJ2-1	CASSQDPGLALFF	TGTGCCAGCAGCCAAGATCCCGGGCTAGCGCTGTTCTTC
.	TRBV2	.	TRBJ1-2	CASRGQLNYGYTF	TGTGCCAGCAGAGGACAGCTCAACTATGGCTACACCTTC
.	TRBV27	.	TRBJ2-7	CASSRVATRISYEQYF	TGTGCCAGCAGCCGGGTCGCGACCAGAATATCCTACGAGCAGTACTTC
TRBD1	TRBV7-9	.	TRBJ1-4	CASSLSGTDKKLFF	TGTGCCAGCAGCTTATCTGGGACAGATAAAAAACTGTTTTTT
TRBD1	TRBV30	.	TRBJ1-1	CAWRLGTANTEAFF	TGTGCCTGGAGGCTAGGGACAGCCAACACTGAAGCTTTCTTT
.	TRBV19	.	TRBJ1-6	CASREQKSNSPLHF	TGTGCCAGTAGAGAACAGAAATCCAATTCACCCCTCCACTTT
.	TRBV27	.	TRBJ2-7	CASSLGSLYYEQYF	TGTGCCAGCAGTCTCGGGTCTTTATACTACGAGCAGTACTTC
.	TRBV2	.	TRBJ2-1	CASSSSSYNEQFF	TGTGCCAGCAGTTCCAGCTCCTACAATGAGCAGTTCTTC
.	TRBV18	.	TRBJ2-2	CASSPAGVGTNTGELFF	TGTGCCAGCTCACCAGCAGGGGTAGGGACGAACACCGGGGAGCTGTTTTTT
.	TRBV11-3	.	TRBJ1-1	CASAENMNTEAFF	TGTGCCAGCGCGGAGAACATGAACACTGAAGCTTTCTTT
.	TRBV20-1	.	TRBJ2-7	CSASDLGRWNEQYF	TGCAGTGCTAGTGATCTGGGCCGATGGAACGAGCAGTACTTC
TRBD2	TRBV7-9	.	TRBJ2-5	CASSQTSGRAGDQYF	TGTGCCAGCAGCCAGACTAGCGGGAGGGCCGGGGACCAGTACTTC
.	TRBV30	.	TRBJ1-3	CAWRSGGRGNTIYF	TGTGCCTGGAGATCCGGGGGTCGGGGAAACACCATATATTTT
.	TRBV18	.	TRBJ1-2	CASSPLDSNIYGYTF	TGTGCCAGCTCACCACTAGACAGCAACATCTATGGCTACACCTTC
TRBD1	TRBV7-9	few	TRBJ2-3	CASSFPDRARDTQYF	TGTGCCAGCAGCTTTCCCGACAGGGCCAGGGATACGCAGTATTTT